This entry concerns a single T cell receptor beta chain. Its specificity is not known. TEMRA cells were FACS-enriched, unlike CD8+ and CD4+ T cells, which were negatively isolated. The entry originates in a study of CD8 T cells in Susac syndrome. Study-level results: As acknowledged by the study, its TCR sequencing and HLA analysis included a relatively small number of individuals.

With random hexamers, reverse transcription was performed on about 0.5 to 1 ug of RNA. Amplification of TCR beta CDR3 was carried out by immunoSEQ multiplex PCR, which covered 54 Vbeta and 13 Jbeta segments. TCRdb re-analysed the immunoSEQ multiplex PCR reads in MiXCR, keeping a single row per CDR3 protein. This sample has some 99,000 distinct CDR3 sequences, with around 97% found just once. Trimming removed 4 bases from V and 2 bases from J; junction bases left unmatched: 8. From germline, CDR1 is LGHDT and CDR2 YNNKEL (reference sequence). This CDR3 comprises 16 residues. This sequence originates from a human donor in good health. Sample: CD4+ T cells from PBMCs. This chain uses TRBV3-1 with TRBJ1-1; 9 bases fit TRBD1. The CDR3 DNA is TGTGCCAGCAGCCGCTGGACAGGGGATATCAACACTGAAGCTTTCTTT. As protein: CASSRWTGDINTEAFF.